Following are 30 T cell receptor beta chains from one sample sequenced in a study of shared clonotypes between healthy human individuals. Terminally differentiated effector memory CD45RA+ cells were excluded from the naive CD8 cells, which were CD45RO-negative and positively selected for CCR7. Clones were read by immunoSEQ multiplex PCR, and TCRdb kept only the in-frame ones, dropping some. The sample records around 1,900,000 clones, 85% to 95% being singletons. Sequencing was carried out using naive CD8+ T cells from PBMCs. The origin of the receptors is a man aged 18 to 35 in good health. Some clones in this sample may be carry-over from other donors' samples.

This rearrangement joins TRBV4-3 to TRBJ2-2, with a weak D call TRBD1 (6 bases). This CDR3 is 15 amino acids long. In germline, CDR1 is LGHNA, CDR2 YSLEER. Trimming left V 0 bases short and J 7 bases short, with 12 bases between. This chain's CDR3 is CASSQEYRAVGELFF. CDR3 nucleotide sequence: TGCGCCAGCAGCCAAGAGTACAGGGCGGTCGGGGAGCTGTTTTTT.

The chain joins TRBV27 to TRBJ1-1; D might be TRBD1 (6 bases). The V gene lost 7 bases and the J gene lost 4 bases, with 16 bases spanning the gap. Germline CDR1 MNHEY, CDR2 SMNVEV (reference sequence). This CDR3 is built from 14 residues. The CDR3 DNA sequence: TGTGCCAGCACTAGAGGGGGGCTTCTCACTGAAGCTTTCTTT. It encodes CASTRGGLLTEAFF.

Only one count was recorded for this clone. This chain connects TRBV5-1 to TRBJ1-5; D may be TRBD1 (5 bases). CDR1 and CDR2 (germline): SGHRS, YFSETQ. V shed 4 bases and J shed 6 bases, with 14 bases lying between them. CDR3 length: 14 amino acids. The CDR3 sequence is CASSKGDRSQPQHF. The CDR3, as DNA: TGCGCCAGCAGCAAAGGAGACAGAAGTCAGCCCCAGCATTTT. Drawing the rest from reference TRBV5-1 and TRBJ1-5, the complete variable domain is KAGVTQTPRYLIKTRGQQVTLSCSPISGHRSVSWYQQTPGQGLQFLFEYFSETQRNKGNFPGRFSGRQFSNSRSEMNVSTLELGDSALYLCASSKGDRSQPQHFGDGTRLSIL.

The chain combines TRBV4-2 with TRBJ2-7, with TRBD2 matching 7 bases. V lost 4 bases to trimming and J lost 2 bases; unmatched junction nucleotides: 5. Germline CDR1 is LGHNA and CDR2 is YNFKEQ. CDR3 length: 14 residues. CDR3 bases: TGTGCCAGCAGCCCGGCGGGAGACGCCTACGAGCAGTACTTC. It codes for CASSPAGDAYEQYF.

The J gene is TRBJ1-2, the V gene TRBV28, with TRBD1 identical over 9 bases. There are 15 residues in the CDR3. V was pared by 8 bases and J by 5 bases, with 12 bases of the junction left unmatched. Germline lookup yields CDR1 MDHEN and CDR2 SYDVKM. CDR3 region: CASLSGTGTWYGYTF. In DNA form, the CDR3 reads TGTGCCAGCCTCTCCGGGACAGGGACCTGGTATGGCTACACCTTC.

This clone appeared once. This chain links TRBV5-1 with TRBJ1-4, with 9 bases fitting TRBD1. Germline loops: CDR1 SGHRS, CDR2 YFSETQ. V was clipped by 3 bases and J by 4 bases; unmatched bases: 4. The CDR3 has 15 residues. The CDR3 protein is CASSSRTGDNEKLFF. CDR3 sequence (DNA): TGCGCCAGCAGCTCACGGACAGGGGATAATGAAAAACTGTTTTTT.

This sequence joins TRBV4-1 and TRBJ1-2; D unresolved. V was clipped by 1 base and J by 2 bases, with 11 bases between them. CDR1 is MGHRA and CDR2 is YSYEKL in the germline V gene. The CDR3 contains 15 residues. In DNA, the CDR3 is TGCGCCAGCAGCCAAGGGCCGGTGGGGAACTATGGCTACACCTTC. This gives the protein CASSQGPVGNYGYTF.

This chain uses TRBV6-5 with TRBJ1-2, with 7 bases matching TRBD1. Trimming removed 8 bases from V and 4 bases from J; junction bases left unmatched: 4. The germline CDR1 and CDR2 sequences are MNHEY and SVGAGI. The CDR3 spans 12 residues. DNA of the CDR3: TGTGCCAGCCAGGGGGTGGGCTATGGCTACACCTTC. This encodes CASQGVGYGYTF.

J is TRBJ2-2 and V is TRBV9, with D possibly TRBD1 on 6 matching bases. The CDR3 has 17 residues. The germline V gene has CDR1 SGDLS and CDR2 YYNGEE. V was shortened by 0 bases and J by 2 bases, with 14 bases between the two germline ends. CDR3 DNA sequence: TGTGCCAGCAGCGTAGGTGCAGGGGCGACCAACACCGGGGAGCTGTTTTTT. This gives the protein CASSVGAGATNTGELFF.

The chain carries TRBV27 and TRBJ2-7, with 12 bases identical to TRBD2. Germline CDR1 and CDR2: MNHEY and SMNVEV (reference sequence). This CDR3 is built from 17 residues. Unmatched junction bases numbered 12, after V lost 5 bases and J lost 4 bases. CDR3 sequence (DNA): TGTGCCAGCAGTGAAACTCGGACTAGCGGGGAAAATTACGAGCAGTACTTC. Translating gives CASSETRTSGENYEQYF.

Of note for this clone: Other DNA variants within this sample encode the same CDR3. V gene TRBV5-4 combines with J gene TRBJ2-7; 11 bases align to TRBD1. This CDR3 has 13 residues. CDR1 is SGHNT, CDR2 YYREEE, per germline (reference sequence). V gave up 4 bases and J gave up 6 bases; unmatched junction bases: 3. The CDR3 sequence is CASSPGTGGEQYF. CDR3 bases: TGTGCCAGCAGCCCCGGGACAGGGGGCGAGCAGTACTTC.

The chain employs TRBV27 and TRBJ2-5, with a tentative D call TRBD1 (6 bases). The V end was cut by 4 bases, the J end by 5 bases, with 14 bases between. The germline CDR1 and CDR2 sequences are MNHEY and SMNVEV (reference sequence). This CDR3 contains 14 residues. CDR3 amino acids: CASSSTNRVETQYF. CDR3 coding DNA: TGTGCCAGCAGTTCGACCAACAGGGTCGAGACCCAGTACTTC.

The rearrangement uses TRBV10-2 and TRBJ2-7; 7 bases are a match to TRBD2. The V gene end was trimmed by 6 bases and the J gene end by 4 bases; junction bases not matched to a gene: 12. The CDR3 runs to 15 residues. Germline values: CDR1 WSHSY, CDR2 SAAADI. The CDR3 nucleotides read TGCGCCAGCAGCGACGGAACTAGCGAGGAATACGAGCAGTACTTC. Amino acids: CASSDGTSEEYEQYF.

The chain links TRBV4-1 to TRBJ1-2; D is perhaps TRBD1 (6 bases). Deletions cut 3 bases from V and 4 bases from J, with 18 bases between. In germline, CDR1 is MGHRA, CDR2 YSYEKL. The CDR3 totals 16 residues. CDR3 nucleotide sequence: TGCGCCAGCAGCCACCCCCCTCACGGACAGAGCTATGGCTACACCTTC. This sequence encodes CASSHPPHGQSYGYTF.

The table lists this clone with a few counts. This chain uses TRBV4-1 with TRBJ1-1; D gene uncertain. Trimming left V 10 bases short and J 0 bases short, with 15 bases between. From germline, CDR1 is MGHRA and CDR2 YSYEKL. The CDR3 extends over 14 amino acids. CDR3 in amino acids: CATAANEMNTEAFF. CDR3 DNA sequence: TGCGCCACAGCAGCCAACGAGATGAACACTGAAGCTTTCTTT.

The J gene is TRBJ1-5, the V gene TRBV6-1; the D gene is possibly TRBD1 (6 bases). The CDR3 runs to 17 residues. CDR1 and CDR2 from the germline V gene are MNHNS and SASEGT. Trimming pared 1 base from V and 2 bases from J, leaving 15 bases between. The CDR3 loop reads CASSEGQGNAGNQPQHF. CDR3 sequence (DNA): TGTGCCAGCAGTGAAGGGCAGGGGAACGCGGGCAATCAGCCCCAGCATTTT.

V gene TRBV9 combines with J gene TRBJ2-3; D is possibly TRBD1 or TRBD2 (5 bases each). Germline V gene sequence: CDR1 SGDLS, CDR2 YYNGEE. CDR3 size: 15 residues. V lost 3 bases to trimming and J lost 1 base, with 12 bases between them. CDR3 loop: CASSAGTSRTDTQYF. In nucleotides, the CDR3 is TGTGCCAGCAGCGCCGGGACCTCTCGCACAGATACGCAGTATTTT.

CDR3 nucleotide sequence: TGCGCCAGCAGCCAAAGACTAGCGGGAGGCTTCACAGATACGCAGTATTTT. Translating it yields CASSQRLAGGFTDTQYF. V and J are TRBV4-3 and TRBJ2-3, with TRBD2 identical over 13 bases. The CDR3 covers 17 residues. In germline, CDR1 is LGHNA, CDR2 YSLEER. Germline trimming cut 2 bases from V and 2 bases from J; bases unmatched to any gene: 4.

The V gene is TRBV5-1, the J gene TRBJ1-2, with TRBD1 matching 9 bases. V trimming: 4 bases; J trimming: 3 bases; junction bases outside the gene matches: 7. Germline CDR1 reads SGHRS; CDR2 reads YFSETQ. The CDR3 is 15 residues long. CDR3 loop: CASSTWTGEHYGYTF. As DNA, the CDR3 is TGCGCCAGCAGCACCTGGACAGGGGAGCACTATGGCTACACCTTC.

The chain carries TRBV27 and TRBJ2-1; D may be TRBD1 (6 bases). The CDR3 extends over 14 amino acids. Germline values: CDR1 MNHEY, CDR2 SMNVEV (reference sequence). V was cut by 7 bases and J by 5 bases, with 15 bases left in between. The CDR3 nucleotides read TGTGCCAGCACCCCATACGGGACACACAATGAGCAGTTCTTC. Protein sequence: CASTPYGTHNEQFF.

The DNA of the CDR3 is TGTGCCAGCAGGATTGGAGAAAAACTGTTTTTT. Encoded protein: CASRIGEKLFF. The chain employs TRBV7-6 and TRBJ1-4; D unresolved. Germline V gene data show CDR1 as SGHVS and CDR2 as FNYEAQ. V was trimmed by 6 bases and J by 8 bases, leaving 7 bases between them. CDR3 size: 11 residues.

As to this clone: This specimen includes other DNA sequences encoding the same CDR3. This sequence joins TRBV6-5 and TRBJ2-7, with D hard to call. Looked up from germline, CDR1 is MNHEY and CDR2 is SVGAGI. V lost 2 bases and J 2 bases, leaving 7 bases between the germline ends. This CDR3 region has 13 residues. The CDR3 loop reads CASSYGGTYEQYF. CDR3 DNA: TGTGCCAGCAGTTACGGCGGTACCTACGAGCAGTACTTC.

The CDR3 is CASSKAGGSSYEQYF. The DNA for the CDR3 is TGCGCCAGCAGCAAGGCAGGGGGGAGCTCCTACGAGCAGTACTTC. The rearrangement uses TRBV5-1 and TRBJ2-7, with a possible D match to TRBD1 (7 bases). There are 15 residues in the CDR3. V lost 4 bases to trimming and J lost 0 bases, with 14 bases between them. Germline loops: CDR1 SGHRS, CDR2 YFSETQ. The full variable domain, in which reference TRBV5-1 and TRBJ2-7 provide the parts outside the CDR3, is KAGVTQTPRYLIKTRGQQVTLSCSPISGHRSVSWYQQTPGQGLQFLFEYFSETQRNKGNFPGRFSGRQFSNSRSEMNVSTLELGDSALYLCASSKAGGSSYEQYFGPGTRLTVT.

The table lists this clone with a count of one. The CDR3 loop is CASSPLSQGEVYGYTF. The CDR3 bases are TGTGCCAGCAGCCCACTCAGCCAGGGAGAAGTCTATGGCTACACCTTC. The rearrangement links TRBV27 to TRBJ1-2; TRBD1 might be the D (5 bases). CDR1 and CDR2 from the germline V gene are MNHEY and SMNVEV (reference sequence). The CDR3 runs to 16 residues. Trimming left V 6 bases short and J 4 bases short, with 21 bases between.

This chain links TRBV5-1 with TRBJ2-1; 14 bases are shared with TRBD2. This CDR3 is built from 15 residues. Germline V lookup: CDR1 SGHRS, CDR2 YFSETQ. V was clipped by 0 bases and J by 9 bases; unmatched bases: 2. This CDR3 is CASSLDGTSGSEQFF. CDR3 sequence (DNA): TGCGCCAGCAGCTTGGATGGGACTAGCGGGAGTGAGCAGTTCTTC.

The genes are TRBV11-2 and TRBJ2-7; tentatively, D is TRBD1 (6 bases). The CDR3 is 17 residues long. Germline loops: CDR1 SGHAT, CDR2 FQNNGV. Trimming shortened V by 3 bases and J by 3 bases, and 21 bases separated the two germline ends. The CDR3 is CASSFYFQGFKNYEQYF. DNA for the CDR3: TGTGCCAGCAGCTTTTATTTTCAGGGGTTCAAGAACTACGAGCAGTACTTC.

The chain carries TRBV28 and TRBJ1-1, with a possible D match to TRBD1 (5 bases). This CDR3 spans 15 amino acids. The ends were cut back, 6 bases at V and 4 bases at J, with 18 bases in the middle. Germline lookup yields CDR1 MDHEN and CDR2 SYDVKM. This CDR3 reads CASSLTGVGGTEAFF. The CDR3 coding sequence is TGTGCCAGCAGCCTTACCGGGGTCGGGGGCACTGAAGCTTTCTTT.

This rearrangement joins TRBV30 to TRBJ1-2, with D possibly TRBD1 on 5 matching bases. The germline gives CDR1 GTSNPN, CDR2 SVGIG (reference sequence). Trimming cost V 3 bases and J 13 bases, with 21 bases left between them. The CDR3 length is 13 residues. In DNA form, the CDR3 reads TGTGCCTGGAGGCCTACAGGAGCGGGGGATTGCACCTTC. Translation: CAWRPTGAGDCTF.

The rearrangement uses TRBV29-1 and TRBJ2-1; the D is unclear. This CDR3 region has 11 residues. CDR1 is SQVTM and CDR2 is ANQGSEA in the germline V gene. V lost 6 bases, J lost 6 bases, and 9 bases lay in between. The CDR3 is CSVRVPNEQFF. Written as DNA, the CDR3 is TGCAGCGTCCGGGTTCCCAATGAGCAGTTCTTC.

The chain uses TRBV5-4 and TRBJ2-1; D call uncertain. Deletions cut 4 bases from V and 9 bases from J, with 14 bases between. The CDR3 totals 13 residues. Germline CDR1 SGHNT, CDR2 YYREEE (reference sequence). The CDR3 DNA sequence: TGTGCCAGCAGCATGGACCTAGGGCCTGAGCAGTTCTTC. Its protein product is CASSMDLGPEQFF.